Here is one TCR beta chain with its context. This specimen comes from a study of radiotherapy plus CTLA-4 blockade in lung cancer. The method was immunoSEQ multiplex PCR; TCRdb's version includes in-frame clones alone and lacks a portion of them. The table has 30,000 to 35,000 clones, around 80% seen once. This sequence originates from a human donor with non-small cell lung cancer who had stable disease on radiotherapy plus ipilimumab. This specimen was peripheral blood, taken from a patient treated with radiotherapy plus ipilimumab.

The chain's CDR3 is CASSTGGLAGGKTQYF. CDR3 sequence (DNA): TGTGCCAGTAGTACCGGGGGACTAGCGGGGGGAAAGACCCAGTACTTC. The V gene is TRBV19, the J gene TRBJ2-5, with 15 bases that match TRBD2. V shed 4 bases, J shed 6 bases, and the junction held 6 bases outside the gene matches. The CDR3 length is 16 residues. The V gene's germline CDR1 is LNHDA and CDR2 SQIVND (reference sequence).